This entry features one T cell receptor beta chain sequence. The antigen is undetermined. The PCR employed 60 Vbeta primers together with 13 Jbeta primers. Repertoires were generated with immunoSEQ multiplex PCR, while TCRdb's copy carries only in-frame clones and drops some. Of under 150,000 clones in the sample, around 80% are singletons; the top ten hold 2.7%. The source of the sample is a study of cytomegalovirus exposure and HLA in healthy donors. Those who donated were healthy bone marrow donors. Study results and caveats: A later analysis found that most CMV-associated TCR beta chains appeared HLA-restricted.

This clonotype was obtained from a boy aged 2 to 10 in good health and CMV-seronegative. Sequenced material: PBMCs.

The chain's CDR3 is CASSQGPGYNEQFF. The CDR3 region has the DNA TGTGCCAGCAGTCAGGGGCCAGGGTACAATGAGCAGTTCTTC. J is TRBJ2-1 and V is TRBV7-6; D might be TRBD1 (6 bases). From germline, CDR1 is SGHVS and CDR2 FNYEAQ. The CDR3 covers 14 residues. Trimming cost V 6 bases and J 4 bases, with 13 bases left between them.